Listed here is a single TCR beta chain. Its target is not known. Assay used: immunoSEQ multiplex PCR; TCRdb lists only in-frame clones, some missing. The sample carries about 1 million clones, 65% to 75% recorded once. These data are taken from a study of shared clonotypes between healthy human individuals. Study-wide points: When compared with the clonotypes that were shared by all four sorted-subset donors, the non-shared clonotypes turned out to have lower generation probabilities. Larger estimated richness was generally recorded for naive subsets relative to memory subsets.

The V gene end was trimmed by 4 bases and the J gene end by 5 bases; junction bases not matched to a gene: 17. The CDR3 length is 18 residues. From germline, CDR1 is SGHTA and CDR2 FQGNSA. The chain recombines TRBV7-2 with TRBJ2-3, with TRBD2 matching 8 bases. The sequenced sample consisted of memory CD4+ T cells sorted from blood. Subset denoted: CD45RA-negative fraction. The receptor was isolated from a man aged 18-30 years in good health. CDR3 nucleotide sequence: TGTGCCAGCAGCTCGCCCAACCGGACGGGAGGGCTGGGAGATACGCAGTATTTT. Translating gives CASSSPNRTGGLGDTQYF.